The rows below give T cell receptor beta chains drawn from one sample of a study of CD8 T cells in ankylosing spondylitis. TCRdb passed the 5' RACE reads through MiXCR, listing each CDR3 protein once. The table has about 460,000 distinct CDR3 sequences, roughly 5.3% seen once. Specimen: blood, either unsorted or a sorted T cell fraction (not recorded which). These receptors came from a male donor with ankylosing spondylitis. Both conserved end residues are part of each CDR3. A D gene is named only where the DNA matches it firmly. Size is stated for part of the rows, as once, few or many counts, or as a class when the clone is expanded.

>TRBV10-3|TRBD2|15|many|TRBJ2-3
TGTGCCATCGGTACGGGGGGGACTAGCACAGATACGCAGTATTTT
CAIGTGGTSTDTQYF
>TRBV20-1|.|15|many|TRBJ1-5
TGCAGTGCTAGAGATCAACAACTTAGCAATCAGCCCCAGCATTTT
CSARDQQLSNQPQHF
>TRBV5-1|.|16|many|TRBJ2-2
TGCGCCAGCAGCTTGGGACAGAACCCGAACACCGGGGAGCTGTTTTTT
CASSLGQNPNTGELFF
>TRBV5-1|TRBD1|15|many|TRBJ1-1
TGCGCCAGCAGCCCACCGGGACAGACGAACACTGAAGCTTTCTTT
CASSPPGQTNTEAFF
>TRBV20-1|.|13|many|TRBJ1-6
TGCAGTGCTCGGCCGAGCTATAATTCACCCCTCCACTTT
CSARPSYNSPLHF
>TRBV7-2|.|15|many|TRBJ2-5
TGTGCCAGCAGCTTAGTAGCACCCCCGGCAGAGACCCAGTACTTC
CASSLVAPPAETQYF
>TRBV29-1|TRBD1|13|many|TRBJ1-5
TGCAGCGTCCGGGACAGAGCAGATCAGCCCCAGCATTTT
CSVRDRADQPQHF
>TRBV7-2|.|15|many|TRBJ2-3
TGTGCCAGCAGCTTTCGGGCAGCCGCTAAAGATACGCAGTATTTT
CASSFRAAAKDTQYF
>TRBV6-1|.|14|many|TRBJ1-2
TGTGCCAGCACCTCCCCCACCCGGGGCTTTGGCTACACCTTC
CASTSPTRGFGYTF
>TRBV20-1|.|14|few|TRBJ2-1
TGCAGTGCTACTTGGGACCCTCCTAAAAATGAGCAGTTCTTC
CSATWDPPKNEQFF
>TRBV29-1|TRBD2|13|many|TRBJ2-1
TGCAGCGGATTAGCGGGGGGTAGGTTTGAGCAGTTCTTC
CSGLAGGRFEQFF
>TRBV7-2|.|15|few|TRBJ2-5
TGTGCCAGCAGCCCAGCGAGCGGCGGGCCAGAGACCCAGTACTTC
CASSPASGGPETQYF
>TRBV20-1|TRBD2|19|many|TRBJ2-1
TGCAGTGCTAGATCCGTTATCGAGCGGGAGGTTTTTTCCTACAATGAGCAGTTCTTC
CSARSVIEREVFSYNEQFF
>TRBV5-1|.|14|many|TRBJ2-5
TGCGCCAGCAGCGGAACAGGGTGGGACGAGACCCAGTACTTC
CASSGTGWDETQYF
>TRBV7-2|TRBD1|16|few|TRBJ2-7
TGTGCCAGCAGGTCCTCTTACAGGGGACCACTGGACGAGCAGTACTTC
CASRSSYRGPLDEQYF
>TRBV29-1|.|10|many|TRBJ1-2
TGCAGCGTCGAAAGAGGCGGCTACACCTTC
CSVERGGYTF
>TRBV4-1|.|13|many|TRBJ2-1
TGCGCCAGCAGCCAAAGTGTTTTCGCTGAGCAGTTCTTC
CASSQSVFAEQFF
>TRBV20-1|.|13|.|TRBJ1-3
TGCAGTGCTATTAAGGACCGAGGGAACACCATATATTTT
CSAIKDRGNTIYF
>TRBV20-1|.|15|many|TRBJ1-1
TGCAGTGCTAGAGATAAATCGGGAGCGAACACTGAAGCTTTCTTT
CSARDKSGANTEAFF
>TRBV10-3|TRBD1|14|many|TRBJ1-2
TGTGCCATCAGTGAGTCGGGGACAGCCTATGGCTACACCTTC
CAISESGTAYGYTF
>TRBV3-1|.|16|once|TRBJ2-7
TGTGCCAGCAGCCAAGGGGGGCTACTTATTTACCACGAGCAGTACTTC
CASSQGGLLIYHEQYF
>TRBV5-1|.|16|many|TRBJ2-7
TGCGCCAGCAGCTCGACCCCCGGGACGGTCACCTACGAGCAGTACTTC
CASSSTPGTVTYEQYF
>TRBV6-1|.|16|many|TRBJ1-2
TGTGCCAGCAAAAGTGGGGCAGGGCCGCGGGACTATGGCTACACCTTC
CASKSGAGPRDYGYTF
>TRBV20-1|.|13|many|TRBJ2-7
TGCAGTGCTAGGGTAGGTTTTACCTACGAGCAGTACTTC
CSARVGFTYEQYF
>TRBV20-1|.|12|.|TRBJ1-5
TGCAGTGCTAGAAGGGCAGGTCAGCCCCAGCATTTT
CSARRAGQPQHF
>TRBV5-5|.|13|many|TRBJ2-5
TGTGCCAGCAGCTTAGTTCGGGATGGGACCCAGTACTTC
CASSLVRDGTQYF
>TRBV28|.|12|many|TRBJ1-1
TGTGCCAGCAGTCAGGACTACGATGAAGCTTTCTTT
CASSQDYDEAFF
>TRBV5-1|.|14|many|TRBJ2-3
TGCGCCAGCAGCTTGATAGAGAGCACAGATACGCAGTATTTT
CASSLIESTDTQYF
>TRBV5-1|.|14|many|TRBJ1-2
TGCGCCAGCAGCTTGTTAGGGGCCAACTATGGCTACACCTTC
CASSLLGANYGYTF
>TRBV5-1|.|16|many|TRBJ2-1
TGCGCCAGCAGCGATGGGTGGGGGGTGACCCACAATGAGCAGTTCTTC
CASSDGWGVTHNEQFF
>TRBV6-5|TRBD1|14|many|TRBJ1-2
TGTGCCAGCAGTTATGCAGGGGGCGGATATGGCTACACCTTC
CASSYAGGGYGYTF
>TRBV29-1|.|12|many|TRBJ1-2
TGCAGCGTTGTAGGAGGGATCTATGGCTACACCTTC
CSVVGGIYGYTF
>TRBV10-3|.|12|many|TRBJ2-1
TGTGCCATCAGTGAGTTCGACAATGAGCAGTTCTTC
CAISEFDNEQFF
>TRBV6-1|TRBD1|13|many|TRBJ2-7
TGTGCCAGCAACCGGGACAGGGTGGGCGAGCAGTACTTC
CASNRDRVGEQYF
>TRBV28|.|11|few|TRBJ2-7
TGTGCCAGCAACCGAGAGGGTAGAGAGTACTTC
CASNREGREYF